The rows below give T cell receptor beta chains drawn from one sample of a study of T cells in localized non-small cell lung cancer. Data came from immunoSEQ multiplex PCR; TCRdb stores just in-frame clones and leaves some out. The data contain approximately 47,000 clones, roughly 86% of them singletons. Sequencing used PBMCs, obtained before any cancer treatment. Receptor source: a man aged 35 to 70 with stage II lung adenocarcinoma. Both conserved end residues are part of each CDR3. The order of the fields is D gene, clone size, J gene, V gene, CDR3 DNA, CDR3 protein. The D gene is left open where the match is weak. Only part of the rows carry a size: once, few, many, or a class if the clone is expanded.

D gene: NA; clone size: NA; J gene: TRBJ2-2; V gene: TRBV5-1; CDR3 DNA: TGCGCCAGCAGCCCCTCAACGAGGGCCACCGGGGAGCTGTTTTTT; CDR3 protein: CASSPSTRATGELFF
D gene: TRBD1; clone size: NA; J gene: TRBJ2-4; V gene: TRBV6-6; CDR3 DNA: TGTGCCAGCAGCCAACCGGGACAGGGGGGGAACATTCAGTACTTC; CDR3 protein: CASSQPGQGGNIQYF
D gene: NA; clone size: NA; J gene: TRBJ1-1; V gene: TRBV30; CDR3 DNA: TGTGCCTGGAGTCCGGGGGGCACTGAAGCTTTCTTT; CDR3 protein: CAWSPGGTEAFF
D gene: TRBD2; clone size: NA; J gene: TRBJ2-1; V gene: TRBV13; CDR3 DNA: TGTGCCAGCAGCTTAGTGCCGGGGGGGCGTGATGAGCAGTTCTTC; CDR3 protein: CASSLVPGGRDEQFF
D gene: NA; clone size: NA; J gene: TRBJ1-5; V gene: TRBV7-8; CDR3 DNA: TGTGCCAGCAGCTTAGACTCCACTAGCAATCAGCCCCAGCATTTT; CDR3 protein: CASSLDSTSNQPQHF
D gene: TRBD1; clone size: NA; J gene: TRBJ2-7; V gene: TRBV15; CDR3 DNA: TGTGCCACCAGCAGAGTGGGGGGACAGGGGACCTACGAGCAGTACTTC; CDR3 protein: CATSRVGGQGTYEQYF
D gene: NA; clone size: NA; J gene: TRBJ2-1; V gene: TRBV9; CDR3 DNA: TGTGCCAGCAACGGCGGTAGGGGGGCAAGTGAGCAGTTCTTC; CDR3 protein: CASNGGRGASEQFF
D gene: TRBD1; clone size: NA; J gene: TRBJ1-1; V gene: TRBV5-1; CDR3 DNA: TGCGCCAGCAGTTCGGACAGGGGGTCTTGGGACACTGAAGCTTTCTTT; CDR3 protein: CASSSDRGSWDTEAFF
D gene: NA; clone size: NA; J gene: TRBJ2-3; V gene: TRBV7-8; CDR3 DNA: TGTGCCAGCAGCTTTCTCCAGGAGGGTACGCAGTATTTT; CDR3 protein: CASSFLQEGTQYF
D gene: NA; clone size: NA; J gene: TRBJ2-5; V gene: TRBV7-3; CDR3 DNA: TGTGCCAGCAGCTTATACGGGGGAGAGACCCAGTACTTC; CDR3 protein: CASSLYGGETQYF
D gene: TRBD1; clone size: NA; J gene: TRBJ1-5; V gene: TRBV2; CDR3 DNA: TGTGCCAGCAGCAAGGGGGGACAGTACAATCAGCCCCAGCATTTT; CDR3 protein: CASSKGGQYNQPQHF
D gene: NA; clone size: NA; J gene: TRBJ1-2; V gene: TRBV6-6; CDR3 DNA: TGTGCCAGCACCGCGGGGGGAGCTGATGGCTACACCTTC; CDR3 protein: CASTAGGADGYTF
D gene: TRBD1; clone size: few; J gene: TRBJ2-3; V gene: TRBV4-1; CDR3 DNA: TGCGCCAGCAGCCAAGTGGGGACAGGGCGCACAGATACGCAGTATTTT; CDR3 protein: CASSQVGTGRTDTQYF
D gene: NA; clone size: NA; J gene: TRBJ2-2; V gene: TRBV19; CDR3 DNA: TGTGCCAGTAGTTCAGGCGGCCTGACCGGGGAGCTGTTTTTT; CDR3 protein: CASSSGGLTGELFF
D gene: NA; clone size: few; J gene: TRBJ2-5; V gene: TRBV7-9; CDR3 DNA: TGTGCCAGCAGCTGGTCTCTGTCCAGGGACGAAGAGACCCAGTACTTC; CDR3 protein: CASSWSLSRDEETQYF
D gene: NA; clone size: NA; J gene: TRBJ1-3; V gene: TRBV2; CDR3 DNA: TGTGCCAGCAAACGTAGTAGTACAGGGCAAGGAAACACCATATATTTT; CDR3 protein: CASKRSSTGQGNTIYF
D gene: TRBD2; clone size: NA; J gene: TRBJ2-1; V gene: TRBV5-1; CDR3 DNA: TGCGCCAGCAGCGCCCGGACTAGCGGGGACTACAATGAGCAGTTCTTC; CDR3 protein: CASSARTSGDYNEQFF
D gene: NA; clone size: NA; J gene: TRBJ2-7; V gene: TRBV5-1; CDR3 DNA: TGCGCCAGCAGCGATAACCGGGCCTACGAGCAGTACTTC; CDR3 protein: CASSDNRAYEQYF
D gene: TRBD1; clone size: NA; J gene: TRBJ2-2; V gene: TRBV5-6; CDR3 DNA: TGTGCCAGCAGCTATCCGACAGGGGGCTACACCGGGGAGCTGTTTTTT; CDR3 protein: CASSYPTGGYTGELFF
D gene: TRBD2; clone size: NA; J gene: TRBJ2-3; V gene: TRBV7-2; CDR3 DNA: TGTGCCAGCAGCCTATGGGGACTAGAGAGCGCCACAGATACGCAGTATTTT; CDR3 protein: CASSLWGLESATDTQYF
D gene: TRBD1; clone size: NA; J gene: TRBJ2-5; V gene: TRBV2; CDR3 DNA: TGTGCCAGCAGTGAATTGACAGGGCAGGAGACCCAGTACTTC; CDR3 protein: CASSELTGQETQYF
D gene: NA; clone size: NA; J gene: TRBJ2-1; V gene: TRBV30; CDR3 DNA: TGTGCCCTGGACGGTACAGGGTTAAACAATGAGCAGTTCTTC; CDR3 protein: CALDGTGLNNEQFF
D gene: TRBD1; clone size: NA; J gene: TRBJ2-5; V gene: TRBV29-1; CDR3 DNA: TGCAGCGCCTGGGACAGGGCAGGAAAAGAGACCCAGTACTTC; CDR3 protein: CSAWDRAGKETQYF
D gene: NA; clone size: NA; J gene: TRBJ1-1; V gene: TRBV5-1; CDR3 DNA: TGCGCCAGCAGTACTGACCCCTCCAACACTGAAGCTTTCTTT; CDR3 protein: CASSTDPSNTEAFF
D gene: NA; clone size: NA; J gene: TRBJ2-5; V gene: TRBV6-6; CDR3 DNA: TGTGCCAGCAGTTACTCGCGGGAGACCCAGTACTTC; CDR3 protein: CASSYSRETQYF
D gene: NA; clone size: NA; J gene: TRBJ2-1; V gene: TRBV27; CDR3 DNA: TGTGCCAGCAGTTTATCGGGGGGTTACAATGAGCAGTTCTTC; CDR3 protein: CASSLSGGYNEQFF
D gene: TRBD1; clone size: NA; J gene: TRBJ1-4; V gene: TRBV6-5; CDR3 DNA: TGTGCCAGCAGTTACTTGGGACAGGCTTATGAAAAACTGTTTTTT; CDR3 protein: CASSYLGQAYEKLFF
D gene: NA; clone size: NA; J gene: TRBJ1-5; V gene: TRBV2; CDR3 DNA: TGTGCCAGCAGTGCTGGGGCAGGTCGTCAGCCCCAGCATTTT; CDR3 protein: CASSAGAGRQPQHF
D gene: NA; clone size: NA; J gene: TRBJ2-5; V gene: TRBV4-1; CDR3 DNA: TGCGCCAGCAGCCAAGATATAAGGACCTTACAAGAGACCCAGTACTTC; CDR3 protein: CASSQDIRTLQETQYF
D gene: TRBD1; clone size: NA; J gene: TRBJ1-1; V gene: TRBV5-4; CDR3 DNA: TGTGCCAGCAGCTTGGAGGGCAGGGGGAGGGAAGCTTTCTTT; CDR3 protein: CASSLEGRGREAFF
D gene: TRBD1; clone size: NA; J gene: TRBJ2-3; V gene: TRBV6-1; CDR3 DNA: TGTGCCAGCAGTGATTCGACAGGGAATACGCAGTATTTT; CDR3 protein: CASSDSTGNTQYF
D gene: NA; clone size: NA; J gene: TRBJ2-2; V gene: TRBV11-1; CDR3 DNA: TGTGCCAGCACCGTATCCCAGACAGGGACTAACACCGGGGAGCTGTTTTTT; CDR3 protein: CASTVSQTGTNTGELFF
D gene: NA; clone size: NA; J gene: TRBJ2-3; V gene: TRBV9; CDR3 DNA: TGTGCCAGCAGCCCAGGGACTAGCACAGATACGCAGTATTTT; CDR3 protein: CASSPGTSTDTQYF
D gene: NA; clone size: once; J gene: TRBJ1-2; V gene: TRBV6-6; CDR3 DNA: TGTGCCAGCAGTTGGGGTCGGGTCTATGGCTACACCTTC; CDR3 protein: CASSWGRVYGYTF
D gene: NA; clone size: NA; J gene: TRBJ1-2; V gene: TRBV5-1; CDR3 DNA: TGCGCCAGCAGCCCCGCCGACGCCGGCCGACGGGCCTATGGCTACACCTTC; CDR3 protein: CASSPADAGRRAYGYTF
D gene: NA; clone size: once; J gene: TRBJ2-1; V gene: TRBV13; CDR3 DNA: TGTGCCAGCAGCTTAGAAGGAGGGGTCAATGAGCAGTTCTTC; CDR3 protein: CASSLEGGVNEQFF
D gene: TRBD1; clone size: NA; J gene: TRBJ1-5; V gene: TRBV27; CDR3 DNA: TGTGCCAGCCTGACAAAGAACAGGGGTTATAGCAATCAGCCCCAGCATTTT; CDR3 protein: CASLTKNRGYSNQPQHF
D gene: NA; clone size: NA; J gene: TRBJ2-7; V gene: TRBV4-1; CDR3 DNA: TGCGCCAGCAGCCAAGAAGGGAGGGGGGGATGGCGTGACTACGAGCAGTACTTC; CDR3 protein: CASSQEGRGGWRDYEQYF
D gene: NA; clone size: NA; J gene: TRBJ2-2; V gene: TRBV7-2; CDR3 DNA: TGTGCCAGCAGCTTTCAAAGCGGCGCGAACACCGGGGAGCTGTTTTTT; CDR3 protein: CASSFQSGANTGELFF
D gene: NA; clone size: once; J gene: TRBJ2-3; V gene: TRBV7-2; CDR3 DNA: TGTGCCAGCAGCTTAGACGCTGGTGCGCAGTATTTT; CDR3 protein: CASSLDAGAQYF
D gene: TRBD1; clone size: NA; J gene: TRBJ1-5; V gene: TRBV19; CDR3 DNA: TGTGCCAGTAGGAACAGGGGTGGGAATCAGCCCCAGCATTTT; CDR3 protein: CASRNRGGNQPQHF
D gene: TRBD1; clone size: NA; J gene: TRBJ1-2; V gene: TRBV28; CDR3 DNA: TGTGCCAGCAGTTGGGGACAGGGGCAGTTCTATGGCTACACCTTC; CDR3 protein: CASSWGQGQFYGYTF
D gene: NA; clone size: NA; J gene: TRBJ1-1; V gene: TRBV7-6; CDR3 DNA: TGTGCCAGCAGCTTAGCGCTATGGGATGAAGCTTTCTTT; CDR3 protein: CASSLALWDEAFF
D gene: NA; clone size: NA; J gene: TRBJ1-5; V gene: TRBV19; CDR3 DNA: TGTGCCAGTAGTATATCCCCTTCATTATCCCAGCATTTT; CDR3 protein: CASSISPSLSQHF
D gene: NA; clone size: NA; J gene: TRBJ2-3; V gene: TRBV19; CDR3 DNA: TGTGCCAGTAGCGACAGGCCGAGCACAGATACGCAGTATTTT; CDR3 protein: CASSDRPSTDTQYF
D gene: NA; clone size: NA; J gene: TRBJ2-5; V gene: TRBV18; CDR3 DNA: TGTGCCAGCTCACCGAGGAGGGGGCCGGAGACCCAGTACTTC; CDR3 protein: CASSPRRGPETQYF
D gene: NA; clone size: NA; J gene: TRBJ2-1; V gene: TRBV6-1; CDR3 DNA: TGTGCCAGCAGTGAACGGTCGGGTGGTGATGAGCAGTTCTTC; CDR3 protein: CASSERSGGDEQFF